This TCR beta chain appears in the sequencing data of a study of cytomegalovirus exposure and HLA in healthy donors. Study at large: An analysis done earlier identified 90 million to 120 million unique TCR beta sequences from approximately 180 million T cells.

A remark on this clone: Its target is unknown. Other DNA sequences in this sample translate to the same CDR3.

PCR employed 60 Vbeta and 13 Jbeta primers. Clones were sequenced by immunoSEQ multiplex PCR, and TCRdb holds only the in-frame ones, with some missing. This sample contains about 190,000 clones. Though probably carrying unrecorded immune exposures, donors were nominally healthy at sampling. Trimming cost V 3 bases and J 1 base, with 11 bases left between them. CDR1 SEHNR and CDR2 FQNEAQ come from the germline V gene (reference sequence). This CDR3 has 15 residues. Overall study results and limits: CMV serostatus was the sole immune exposure information available. About 180 TCR beta chains were listed as cytomegalovirus-associated.

The sequenced sample was PBMCs. The receptor was derived from a woman aged 25 to 39 in good health and CMV-seropositive. V and J are TRBV7-9 and TRBJ2-3; D is perhaps TRBD1 (5 bases). CDR3 nucleotide sequence: TGTGCCAGCAGCTTTGGCAGGGCTGGCACAGATACGCAGTATTTT. This sequence encodes CASSFGRAGTDTQYF.